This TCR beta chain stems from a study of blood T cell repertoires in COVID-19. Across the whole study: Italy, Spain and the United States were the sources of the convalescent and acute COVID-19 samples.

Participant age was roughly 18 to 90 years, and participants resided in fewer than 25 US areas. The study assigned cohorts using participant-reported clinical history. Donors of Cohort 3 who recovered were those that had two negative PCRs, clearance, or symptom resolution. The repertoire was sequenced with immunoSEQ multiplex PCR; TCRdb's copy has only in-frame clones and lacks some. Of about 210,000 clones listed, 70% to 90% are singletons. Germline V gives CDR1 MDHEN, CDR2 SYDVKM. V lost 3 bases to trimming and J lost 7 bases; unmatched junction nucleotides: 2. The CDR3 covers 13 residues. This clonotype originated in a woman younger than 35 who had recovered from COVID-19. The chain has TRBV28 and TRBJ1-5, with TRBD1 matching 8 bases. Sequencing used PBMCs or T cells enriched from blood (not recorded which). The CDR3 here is CASSLTGDQPQHF. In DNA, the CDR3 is TGTGCCAGCAGTTTGACAGGGGACCAGCCCCAGCATTTT.